These T cell receptor beta chains were read from a single sample in a study of blood T cells in healthy people across ages. TCRdb recomputed calls from the 5' RACE reads with MiXCR, one row per CDR3 protein. Of around 1.5 million distinct CDR3 sequences in the sample, roughly 30% were seen once. The sample was blood. These receptors all stem from a woman aged 25 to 39 in good health. CDR3s include the opening cysteine and the closing phenylalanine or tryptophan. The order of the fields is J gene, clone size, V gene, D gene, CDR3 DNA, CDR3 protein. A D gene is named only where the DNA matches it firmly. Some rows mark clone size as missing; the rest say once, few, many or name a class of expanded clone.

J gene: TRBJ2-7
clone size: .
V gene: TRBV5-8
D gene: TRBD2
CDR3 DNA: TGTGCCAGCAGCTTGGAATTGTGGAGCGGGAGGACACAGGGCGAGCAGTACTTC
CDR3 protein: CASSLELWSGRTQGEQYF

J gene: TRBJ1-1
clone size: .
V gene: TRBV11-2
D gene: .
CDR3 DNA: TGTGCCAGCAGCTCCAGGGGTGGGTACACTGAAGCTTTCTTT
CDR3 protein: CASSSRGGYTEAFF

J gene: TRBJ2-7
clone size: many
V gene: TRBV12-3/TRBV12-4
D gene: TRBD1
CDR3 DNA: TGTGCCAGCAGTTTCGCAGGGGGCTACGAGCAGTACTTC
CDR3 protein: CASSFAGGYEQYF

J gene: TRBJ2-1
clone size: .
V gene: TRBV4-1
D gene: TRBD1
CDR3 DNA: TGCGCCAGCAGCCAAGATGTGGGGACAGCCTTACGGGGCGAGCAGTTCTTC
CDR3 protein: CASSQDVGTALRGEQFF

J gene: TRBJ2-3
clone size: once
V gene: TRBV10-2
D gene: .
CDR3 DNA: TGCGCCAGCAAGGAGGGGGTGGGGCCAACGGCGCAGTATTTT
CDR3 protein: CASKEGVGPTAQYF

J gene: TRBJ1-5
clone size: .
V gene: TRBV25-1
D gene: .
CDR3 DNA: TGTGCCAGCAGTGAATCTACCGGACTTCAGCCCCAGCATTTT
CDR3 protein: CASSESTGLQPQHF

J gene: TRBJ1-5
clone size: few
V gene: TRBV20-1
D gene: .
CDR3 DNA: TGCAGTGCCAGGGGAGCGGATCAGCCCCAGCATTTT
CDR3 protein: CSARGADQPQHF

J gene: TRBJ1-2
clone size: .
V gene: TRBV29-1
D gene: .
CDR3 DNA: TGCAGCGCCAGGGCTACAGACGGAAGCTCTGGCTACACCTTC
CDR3 protein: CSARATDGSSGYTF

J gene: TRBJ2-3
clone size: .
V gene: TRBV7-3
D gene: TRBD2
CDR3 DNA: TGTGCCAGCAGCTCCTACGAGCGGGAGACAGATACGCAGTATTTT
CDR3 protein: CASSSYERETDTQYF

J gene: TRBJ2-4
clone size: .
V gene: TRBV4-2
D gene: TRBD1
CDR3 DNA: TGTGCCAGCAGCCCCCGGGACAGGGGAACAGGGGAGCAGTACTTC
CDR3 protein: CASSPRDRGTGEQYF

J gene: TRBJ2-7
clone size: .
V gene: TRBV15
D gene: .
CDR3 DNA: TGTGCCACCAGCAGAGAGGCGGGCAGGACCTACGAGCAGTACTTC
CDR3 protein: CATSREAGRTYEQYF

J gene: TRBJ2-7
clone size: many
V gene: TRBV12-3/TRBV12-4
D gene: TRBD1
CDR3 DNA: TGTGCCAGCAGGAGGGACAGTCTCTACGAGCAGTACTTC
CDR3 protein: CASRRDSLYEQYF

J gene: TRBJ2-1
clone size: .
V gene: TRBV20-1
D gene: .
CDR3 DNA: TGCAGTGCTGGAAGTAACAATGAGCAGTTCTTC
CDR3 protein: CSAGSNNEQFF

J gene: TRBJ1-2
clone size: .
V gene: TRBV29-1
D gene: .
CDR3 DNA: TGCAGCGTTTCACAGGGAATTGACTACACCTTC
CDR3 protein: CSVSQGIDYTF

J gene: TRBJ2-7
clone size: few
V gene: TRBV28
D gene: TRBD2
CDR3 DNA: TGTGCCAGCACACAGACTAGCGGGAGGTTTGGGTACGAGCAGTACTTC
CDR3 protein: CASTQTSGRFGYEQYF

J gene: TRBJ2-5
clone size: few
V gene: TRBV5-1
D gene: TRBD1
CDR3 DNA: TGCGCCAGCAGCCTGCTAGGGACAGACTCCGAGACCCAGTACTTC
CDR3 protein: CASSLLGTDSETQYF

J gene: TRBJ2-7
clone size: many
V gene: TRBV27
D gene: .
CDR3 DNA: TGTGCCAGCAGTCCAACAGTCGCCGGAGAGCAGTACTTC
CDR3 protein: CASSPTVAGEQYF

J gene: TRBJ2-7
clone size: many
V gene: TRBV4-2
D gene: .
CDR3 DNA: TGTGCCAGCAGCAACAGGGTAGAGCAGTACTTC
CDR3 protein: CASSNRVEQYF

J gene: TRBJ2-5
clone size: few
V gene: TRBV16
D gene: .
CDR3 DNA: TGTGCCAGCAGCCTCCTTTCGGGGGCGTCTCGAGAGACCCAGTACTTC
CDR3 protein: CASSLLSGASRETQYF

J gene: TRBJ2-3
clone size: few
V gene: TRBV20-1
D gene: TRBD2
CDR3 DNA: TGCAGTGCTGTCTTGCGGGGGGGTATAGATACGCAGTATTTT
CDR3 protein: CSAVLRGGIDTQYF

J gene: TRBJ2-3
clone size: .
V gene: TRBV27
D gene: TRBD2
CDR3 DNA: TGTGCCAGCAGTGCGGGACTAGCGGTCACAGATACGCAGTATTTT
CDR3 protein: CASSAGLAVTDTQYF

J gene: TRBJ1-1
clone size: .
V gene: TRBV7-9
D gene: .
CDR3 DNA: TGTGCCAGCAGCTTCTCACAACCCACTGAAGCTTTCTTT
CDR3 protein: CASSFSQPTEAFF

J gene: TRBJ1-4
clone size: .
V gene: TRBV20-1
D gene: .
CDR3 DNA: TGCAGTGCCACCGGGACCACAAATGAAAAACTGTTTTTT
CDR3 protein: CSATGTTNEKLFF

J gene: TRBJ1-5
clone size: .
V gene: TRBV20-1
D gene: TRBD1
CDR3 DNA: TGCAGTGCTAGAAGGGCAGGGGGCGGACAGCCCCAGCATTTT
CDR3 protein: CSARRAGGGQPQHF

J gene: TRBJ1-5
clone size: once
V gene: TRBV4-2
D gene: .
CDR3 DNA: TGTGCCAGCAGCTTACGGACGCTTAAGGGCGGTTCAGAACAGCCCCAGCATTTT
CDR3 protein: CASSLRTLKGGSEQPQHF